The rows below give T cell receptor beta chains drawn from one sample of a study of cytomegalovirus exposure and HLA in healthy donors. TCRdb keeps only in-frame clones here, not all; method: immunoSEQ multiplex PCR. The sample consists of 90,000 to 120,000 clones, approximately 79% of them appearing once. The sample was PBMCs. The source is a man in his 60s in good health and CMV-seropositive. The CDR3 runs from the conserved cysteine through the conserved F or W. A D gene is named only where the DNA matches it firmly. Only part of the rows carry a size: once, few, many, or a class if the clone is expanded.

clone_size j_call v_call d_call cdr3_aa cdr3_nt
- TRBJ2-1 TRBV4-3 TRBD2 CASSRTGGDNEQFF TGCGCCAGCAGCCGCACCGGGGGGGACAATGAGCAGTTCTTC
- TRBJ2-1 TRBV7-2 TRBD1 CASSREGQGDNEQFF TGTGCCAGCAGCCGCGAAGGACAGGGGGACAATGAGCAGTTCTTC
- TRBJ2-3 TRBV5-1 TRBD2 CASSSWTSGGAQDTQYF TGCGCCAGCAGCTCCTGGACTAGCGGGGGGGCTCAAGATACGCAGTATTTT
- TRBJ1-5 TRBV6-6 TRBD1 CASNIQGANQPQHF TGTGCCAGCAACATACAGGGGGCGAATCAGCCCCAGCATTTT
- TRBJ1-1 TRBV5-1 TRBD1 CASSLDTLDRGGTEAFF TGCGCCAGCAGCTTGGACACCCTAGACAGGGGGGGAACTGAAGCTTTCTTT
- TRBJ2-3 TRBV5-1 - CASSFEGTDTQYF TGCGCCAGCAGCTTCGAGGGCACAGATACGCAGTATTTT
- TRBJ2-7 TRBV18 TRBD1 CASPPPGTGGGEQYF TGTGCCAGCCCACCACCCGGGACAGGGGGTGGTGAGCAGTACTTC
- TRBJ2-1 TRBV10-1 TRBD2 CASSTGTSGAYEQFF TGCGCCAGCAGTACAGGGACTAGCGGGGCTTATGAGCAGTTCTTC
once TRBJ2-4 TRBV29-1 TRBD1 CSVEDETGKDIQYF TGCAGCGTTGAAGACGAGACAGGGAAGGACATTCAGTACTTC
- TRBJ2-2 TRBV2 - CASSVWAATNTGELFF TGTGCCAGCAGTGTATGGGCAGCTACGAACACCGGGGAGCTGTTTTTT
- TRBJ1-2 TRBV7-9 - CASSFVSLDGYTF TGTGCCAGCAGCTTTGTGAGTTTGGATGGCTACACCTTC
- TRBJ1-3 TRBV4-2 - CASSHTGLSGNTIYF TGTGCCAGCAGCCATACAGGTCTCTCTGGAAACACCATATATTTT
- TRBJ2-2 TRBV6-6 TRBD2 CASRRGTSGNTGELFF TGTGCCAGCAGACGCGGGACTAGCGGGAACACCGGGGAGCTGTTTTTT
- TRBJ1-1 TRBV6-5 - CASGALGTEAFF TGTGCCAGCGGGGCCCTGGGCACTGAAGCTTTCTTT
- TRBJ2-2 TRBV5-1 - CASSFLYGELFF TGCGCCAGCAGCTTCCTTTACGGGGAGCTGTTTTTT
- TRBJ2-7 TRBV28 - CASSLKGSTYEQYF TGTGCCAGCAGTTTAAAGGGGTCGACCTACGAGCAGTACTTC
- TRBJ1-4 TRBV18 TRBD1 CASSPRQGAGEEKLFF TGTGCCAGCTCACCCCGACAGGGGGCCGGAGAGGAAAAACTGTTTTTT
once TRBJ1-2 TRBV18 TRBD1 CASSPRDSGGGDGYTF TGTGCCAGCTCACCTCGTGACTCAGGGGGCGGCGATGGCTACACCTTC
- TRBJ1-5 TRBV2 TRBD1 CASRRQGYSNQPQHF TGTGCCAGCAGGAGACAGGGCTATAGCAATCAGCCCCAGCATTTT
- TRBJ1-4 TRBV6-5 - CASSYTSGVEKLFF TGTGCCAGCAGTTACACCTCGGGGGTCGAAAAACTGTTTTTT
once TRBJ2-5 TRBV9 TRBD1 CASSVGAGGTETQYF TGTGCCAGCAGCGTAGGGGCAGGGGGCACGGAGACCCAGTACTTC
- TRBJ2-7 TRBV27 TRBD2 CAARGAGGTYEQYF TGTGCCGCGCGGGGGGCGGGGGGCACCTACGAGCAGTACTTC
- TRBJ1-2 TRBV10-3 TRBD1 CAIGLDREGYGYTF TGTGCCATCGGTCTTGACAGGGAAGGGTATGGCTACACCTTC
- TRBJ1-5 TRBV10-2 - CASRNTGPGQPQHF TGCGCCAGCAGGAATACAGGACCGGGTCAGCCCCAGCATTTT
- TRBJ1-4 TRBV28 - CASSLSVHEKLFF TGTGCCAGCAGTTTATCAGTCCATGAAAAACTGTTTTTT
- TRBJ1-6 TRBV19 - CASTRTDYNSPLHF TGTGCCAGTACCAGGACAGACTATAATTCACCCCTCCACTTT
- TRBJ1-4 TRBV5-1 TRBD1 CASSQGQVDEKLFF TGCGCCAGCAGCCAGGGACAGGTGGATGAAAAACTGTTTTTT
- TRBJ2-4 TRBV10-2 TRBD1 CASSQTGGTKNIQYF TGCGCCAGCAGTCAGACAGGGGGGACCAAAAACATTCAGTACTTC